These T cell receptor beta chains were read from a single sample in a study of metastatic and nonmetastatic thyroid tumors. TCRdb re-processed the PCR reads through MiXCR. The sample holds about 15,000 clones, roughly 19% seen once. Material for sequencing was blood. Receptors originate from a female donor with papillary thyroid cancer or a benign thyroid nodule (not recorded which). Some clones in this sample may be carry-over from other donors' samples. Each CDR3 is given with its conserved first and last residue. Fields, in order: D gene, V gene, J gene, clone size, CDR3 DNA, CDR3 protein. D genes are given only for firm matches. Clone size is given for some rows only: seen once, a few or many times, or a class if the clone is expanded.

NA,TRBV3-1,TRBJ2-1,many,TGTGCCAGCAGCCAAGTGCCTAGCGCGTTTGAGCAGTTCTTT,CASSQVPSAFEQFF
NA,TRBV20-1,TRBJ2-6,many,TGCAGTGCTAGACAGACAGCAGCCTCTGGGGCCAACGTCCTGACTTTC,CSARQTAASGANVLTF
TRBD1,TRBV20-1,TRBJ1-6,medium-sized,TGCAGTGCTAGAGGGACAGGGGGAGACAATTCACCCCTCCACTTT,CSARGTGGDNSPLHF
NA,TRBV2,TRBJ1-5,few,TGTGCCAGCAGCGACCAGGCTAATCAGCCCCAGCATTTT,CASSDQANQPQHF
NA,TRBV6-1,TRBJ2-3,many,TGTGCCAGCAGGTCCCTTCTTGGAGGGAGGACAGATACGCAGTATTTT,CASRSLLGGRTDTQYF
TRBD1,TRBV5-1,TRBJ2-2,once,TGCGCCAGCAGCTGGGGACAGATGAACACCGGGGAGCTGTTTTTT,CASSWGQMNTGELFF
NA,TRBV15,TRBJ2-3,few,TGTGCCACCAGCAGAGGGGGGATGCGCACGGGAGCGGATACGCAGTATTTT,CATSRGGMRTGADTQYF
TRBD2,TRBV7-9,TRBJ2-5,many,TGTGCCAGCAGCTTTGGAGGGACTAGCGGGAGGAGCAGGGAGACCCAGTACTTC,CASSFGGTSGRSRETQYF
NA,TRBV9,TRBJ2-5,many,TGTGCCAGCAGCGGGGGCCCTTCCGGAGAGACCCAGTACTTC,CASSGGPSGETQYF
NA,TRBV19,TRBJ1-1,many,TGTGCCAGTAGTCTGTCAGGGGAGACTGAAGCTTTCTTT,CASSLSGETEAFF
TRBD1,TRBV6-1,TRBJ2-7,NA,TGTGCCAGCAGTAGACAGGGGGCGCTAAACGAGCAGTACTTC,CASSRQGALNEQYF
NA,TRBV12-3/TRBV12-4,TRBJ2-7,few,TGTGCCAGCAGCGTTGCGGTCGGGCCTTTCTACGAGCAGTACTTC,CASSVAVGPFYEQYF
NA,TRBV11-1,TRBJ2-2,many,TGTGCCAGCAGCTTAGGACCCGGGGAGCTGTTTTTT,CASSLGPGELFF
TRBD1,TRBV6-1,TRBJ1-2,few,TGTGCCAGCAGTGGGACAGGGGGCTCCCCATTGTACTATGGCTACACCTTC,CASSGTGGSPLYYGYTF
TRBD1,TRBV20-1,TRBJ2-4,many,TGCAGTGCTGGGGACCTAAGGGGGCTTGGAAACATTCAGTACTTC,CSAGDLRGLGNIQYF
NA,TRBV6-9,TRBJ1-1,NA,TGTGTCAGCAGTTTTTCGCGGCAGGAAGCTTTCTTT,CVSSFSRQEAFF
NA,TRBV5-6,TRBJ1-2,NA,TGTGCCAGCAGCCTAGGGAGGGGTGACTATGGCTACACCTTC,CASSLGRGDYGYTF
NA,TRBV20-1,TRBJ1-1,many,TGCAGTGCTAGAGTAAATGAGGTGGTTTCGGACCCGTTGAACACTGAAGCTTTCTTT,CSARVNEVVSDPLNTEAFF
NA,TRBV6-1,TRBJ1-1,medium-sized,TGTGCCAGCAGTGAAGTGTGGGGGAACACTGAAGCTTTCTTT,CASSEVWGNTEAFF
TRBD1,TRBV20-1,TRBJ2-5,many,TGCAGTGTCGGACAGGCACAAGAGACCCAGTACTTC,CSVGQAQETQYF
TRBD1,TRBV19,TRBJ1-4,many,TGTGCCAGTAGTATGGGACAGGGGAATGAAAAACTGTTTTTT,CASSMGQGNEKLFF
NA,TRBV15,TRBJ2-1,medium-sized,TGTGCCACCAGCAGAGAAAGACAGAATGAGCAGTTCTTC,CATSRERQNEQFF
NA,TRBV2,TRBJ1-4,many,TGTGCCAGCAGTGATGATGAAAAACTGTTTTTT,CASSDDEKLFF
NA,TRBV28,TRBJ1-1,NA,TGTGCCAGCAAGAGGGGAGACACTGAAGCTTTCTTT,CASKRGDTEAFF
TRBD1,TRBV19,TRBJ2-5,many,TGTGCCAGTAGTTCTCGACAGGGTATGGGAGAGACCCAGTACTTC,CASSSRQGMGETQYF
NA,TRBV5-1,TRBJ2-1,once,TGCGCCAGCAGCCTTGGGGGTGGGGATGAGCAGTTCTTC,CASSLGGGDEQFF
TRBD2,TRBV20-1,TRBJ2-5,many,TGCAGTGCTAGAGTTTTGGGCGGGAGTTTGGAGACCCAGTACTTC,CSARVLGGSLETQYF
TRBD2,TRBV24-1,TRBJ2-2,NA,TGTGCCACCAGTGACCTAGCGGGAGGTGACACCGGGGAGCTGTTTTTT,CATSDLAGGDTGELFF
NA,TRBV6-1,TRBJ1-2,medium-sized,TGTGCCAGCAGTAAAACAGGGAATTCTAACTATGGCTACACCTTC,CASSKTGNSNYGYTF
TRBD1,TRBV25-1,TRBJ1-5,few,TGCACCAGCAGTCTACTACAGGGGGTAAACAATCAGCCCCAGCATTTT,CTSSLLQGVNNQPQHF
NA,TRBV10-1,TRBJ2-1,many,TGCGCCAACCGGGACAAACAATTCTTC,CANRDKQFF
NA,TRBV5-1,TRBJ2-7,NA,TGCGCCAGCAGCTTGTCCGTGGCGGCCTACGAGCAGTACTTC,CASSLSVAAYEQYF
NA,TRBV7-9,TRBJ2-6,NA,TGTGCCAGCAGTCCGTCCCCTGGGGCCAACGTCCTGACTTTC,CASSPSPGANVLTF
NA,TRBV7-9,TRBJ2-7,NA,TGTGCCAGCGGCCCAGGTGGCATGTCCTACGAGCAGTACTTC,CASGPGGMSYEQYF
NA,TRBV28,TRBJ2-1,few,TGTGCCAGCACTCCCGGGGGCGGGGCGCCGTACAATGAGCAGTTCTTC,CASTPGGGAPYNEQFF